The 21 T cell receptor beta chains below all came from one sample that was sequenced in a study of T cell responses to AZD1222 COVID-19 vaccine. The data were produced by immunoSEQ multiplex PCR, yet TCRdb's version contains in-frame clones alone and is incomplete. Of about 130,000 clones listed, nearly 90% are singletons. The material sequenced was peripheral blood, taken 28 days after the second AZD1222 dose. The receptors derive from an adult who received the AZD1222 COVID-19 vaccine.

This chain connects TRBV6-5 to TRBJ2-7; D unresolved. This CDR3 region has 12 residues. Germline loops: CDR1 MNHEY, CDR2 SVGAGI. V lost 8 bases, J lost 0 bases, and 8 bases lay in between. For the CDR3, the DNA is TGTGCCAGCCGAGGATACTCCTACGAGCAGTACTTC. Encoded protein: CASRGYSYEQYF.

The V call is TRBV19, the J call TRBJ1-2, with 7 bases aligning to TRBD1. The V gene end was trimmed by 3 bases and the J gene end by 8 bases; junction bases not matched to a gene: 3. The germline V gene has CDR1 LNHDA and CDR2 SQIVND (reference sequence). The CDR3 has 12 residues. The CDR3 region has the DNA TGTGCCAGTAGTATGCAGGGGGGCGGCTACACCTTC. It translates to CASSMQGGGYTF.

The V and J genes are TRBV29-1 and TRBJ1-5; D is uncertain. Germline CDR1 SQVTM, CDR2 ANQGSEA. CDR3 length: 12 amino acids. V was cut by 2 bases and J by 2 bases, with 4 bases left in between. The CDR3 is CSVEMGNQPQHF. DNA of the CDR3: TGCAGCGTTGAAATGGGCAATCAGCCCCAGCATTTT.

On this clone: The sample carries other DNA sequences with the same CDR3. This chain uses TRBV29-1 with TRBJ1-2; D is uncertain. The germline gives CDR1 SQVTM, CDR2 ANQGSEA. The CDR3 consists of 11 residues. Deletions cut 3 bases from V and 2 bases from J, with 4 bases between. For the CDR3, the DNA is TGCAGCGTTGAGGAGAACTATGGCTACACCTTC. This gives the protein CSVEENYGYTF.

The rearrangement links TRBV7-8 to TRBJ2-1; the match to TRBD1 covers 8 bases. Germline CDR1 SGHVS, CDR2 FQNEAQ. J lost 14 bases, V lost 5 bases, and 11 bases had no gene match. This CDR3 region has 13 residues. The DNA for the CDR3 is TGTGCCAGCAGCGGATCGGACAGGGCTCGGGAGTTCTTC. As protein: CASSGSDRAREFF.

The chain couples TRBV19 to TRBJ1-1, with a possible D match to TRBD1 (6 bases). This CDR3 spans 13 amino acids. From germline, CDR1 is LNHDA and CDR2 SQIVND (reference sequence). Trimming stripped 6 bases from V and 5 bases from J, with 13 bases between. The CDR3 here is CASRSGDWTEAFF. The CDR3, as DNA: TGTGCCAGTAGATCAGGGGACTGGACTGAAGCTTTCTTT.

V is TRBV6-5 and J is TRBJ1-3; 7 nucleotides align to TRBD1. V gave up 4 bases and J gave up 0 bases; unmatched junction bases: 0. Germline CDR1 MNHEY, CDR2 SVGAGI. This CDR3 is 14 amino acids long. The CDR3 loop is CASSWDSSGNTIYF. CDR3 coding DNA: TGTGCCAGCAGTTGGGACAGCTCTGGAAACACCATATATTTT.

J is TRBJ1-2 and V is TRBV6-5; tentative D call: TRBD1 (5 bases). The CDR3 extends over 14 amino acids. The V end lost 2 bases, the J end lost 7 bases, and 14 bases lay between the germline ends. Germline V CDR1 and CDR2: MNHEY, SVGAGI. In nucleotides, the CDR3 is TGTGCCAGCAGTTACATTCGGGGGGAGGCTGGCTACACCTTC. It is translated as CASSYIRGEAGYTF.

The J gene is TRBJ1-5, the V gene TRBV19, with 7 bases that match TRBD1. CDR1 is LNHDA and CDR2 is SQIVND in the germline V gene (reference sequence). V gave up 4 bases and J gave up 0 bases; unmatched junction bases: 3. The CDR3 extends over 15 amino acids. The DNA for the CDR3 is TGTGCCAGTAGTAAGGGACAGTATAGCAATCAGCCCCAGCATTTT. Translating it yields CASSKGQYSNQPQHF.

In DNA form, the CDR3 reads TGTGCCAGCAGCCCTGGGACTGCCGAGCCCCAGCATTTT. It encodes CASSPGTAEPQHF. This chain connects TRBV7-8 to TRBJ1-5, with D possibly matching TRBD1 (5 bases). Trimming stripped 5 bases from V and 8 bases from J, with 13 bases between. This CDR3 region has 13 residues. The germline V gene has CDR1 SGHVS and CDR2 FQNEAQ.

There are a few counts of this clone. The CDR3 nucleotides read TGTGCCAGCAGCCCACGGACAGACTCCTACGAGCAGTACTTC. The encoded protein is CASSPRTDSYEQYF. V and J are TRBV27 and TRBJ2-7; tentative D call: TRBD1 (6 bases). Trimming stripped 6 bases from V and 0 bases from J, with 12 bases between. The length of the CDR3 is 14 residues. The germline gives CDR1 MNHEY, CDR2 SMNVEV (reference sequence).

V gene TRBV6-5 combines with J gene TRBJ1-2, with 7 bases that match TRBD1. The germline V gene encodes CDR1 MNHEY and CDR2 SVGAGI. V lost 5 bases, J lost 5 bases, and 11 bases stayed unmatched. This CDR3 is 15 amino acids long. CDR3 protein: CASSPRDRAEYGYTF. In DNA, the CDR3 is TGTGCCAGCAGTCCGAGGGACAGAGCGGAGTATGGCTACACCTTC.

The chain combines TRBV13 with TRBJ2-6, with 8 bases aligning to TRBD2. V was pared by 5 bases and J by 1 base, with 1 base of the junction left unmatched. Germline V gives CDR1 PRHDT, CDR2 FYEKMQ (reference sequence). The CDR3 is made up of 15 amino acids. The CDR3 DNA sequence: TGTGCCAGCAGCCCGGGGGGGTCTGGGGCCAACGTCCTGACTTTC. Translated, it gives CASSPGGSGANVLTF.

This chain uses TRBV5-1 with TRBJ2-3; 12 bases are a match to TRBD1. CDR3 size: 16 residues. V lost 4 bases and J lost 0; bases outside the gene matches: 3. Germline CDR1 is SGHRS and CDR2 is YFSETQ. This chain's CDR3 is CASSAGTGGSTDTQYF. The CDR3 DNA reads TGCGCCAGCAGCGCAGGGACAGGGGGCAGCACAGATACGCAGTATTTT.

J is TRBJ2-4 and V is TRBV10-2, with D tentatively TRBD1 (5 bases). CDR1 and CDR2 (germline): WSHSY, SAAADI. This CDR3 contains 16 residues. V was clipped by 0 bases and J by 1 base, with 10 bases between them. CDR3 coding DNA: TGCGCCAGCAGTGAGTCGACAGTCGAGGCCAAAAACATTCAGTACTTC. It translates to CASSESTVEAKNIQYF.

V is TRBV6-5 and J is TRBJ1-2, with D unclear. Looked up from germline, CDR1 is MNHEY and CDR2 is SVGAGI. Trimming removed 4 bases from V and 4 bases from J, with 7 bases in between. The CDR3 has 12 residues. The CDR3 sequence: CASSSYSYGYTF. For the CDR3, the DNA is TGTGCCAGCAGTTCCTACAGCTATGGCTACACCTTC.

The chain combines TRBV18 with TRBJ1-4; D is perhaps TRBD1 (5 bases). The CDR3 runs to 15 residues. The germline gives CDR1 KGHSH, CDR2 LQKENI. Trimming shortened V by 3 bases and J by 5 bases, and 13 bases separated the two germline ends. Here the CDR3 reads CASSPYGARNEKLFF. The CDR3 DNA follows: TGTGCCAGCTCACCCTACGGGGCCAGAAATGAAAAACTGTTTTTT.

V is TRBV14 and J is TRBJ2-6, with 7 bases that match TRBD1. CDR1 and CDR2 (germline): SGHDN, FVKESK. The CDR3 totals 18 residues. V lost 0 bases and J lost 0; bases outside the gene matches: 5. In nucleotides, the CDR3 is TGTGCCAGCAGCCAAGATAGGCACAGGGGCTCTGGGGCCAACGTCCTGACTTTC. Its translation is CASSQDRHRGSGANVLTF.

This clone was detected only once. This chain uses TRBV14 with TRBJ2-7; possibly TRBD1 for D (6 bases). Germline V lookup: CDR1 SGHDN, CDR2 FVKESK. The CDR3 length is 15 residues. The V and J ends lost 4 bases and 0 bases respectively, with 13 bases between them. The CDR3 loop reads CASSPTGTYSYEQYF. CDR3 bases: TGTGCCAGCAGCCCGACCGGGACATACTCCTACGAGCAGTACTTC.

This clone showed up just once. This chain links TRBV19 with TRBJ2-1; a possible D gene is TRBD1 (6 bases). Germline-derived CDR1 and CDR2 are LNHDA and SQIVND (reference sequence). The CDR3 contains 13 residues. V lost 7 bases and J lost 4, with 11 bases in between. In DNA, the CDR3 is TGTGCCAGTAATCCAGGGGCGTACAATGAGCAGTTCTTC. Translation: CASNPGAYNEQFF.

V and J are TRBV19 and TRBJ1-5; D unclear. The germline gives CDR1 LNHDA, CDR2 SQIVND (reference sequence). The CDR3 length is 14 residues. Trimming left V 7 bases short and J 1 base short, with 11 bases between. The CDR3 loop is CASTKRRSNQPQHF. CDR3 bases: TGTGCCAGTACTAAGCGCAGGAGCAATCAGCCCCAGCATTTT.